The 2 T cell receptor beta chains listed next were all sequenced from one sample in a study of breast tumors, draining lymph nodes, adjacent tissues (dated by TCRdb to the mid-2010s). Library construction relied on multiplex PCR. For sequencing, an Illumina HiSeq 2000 was employed. Using fastp at Q25 and MiXCR, TCRdb reprocessed the public reads and kept productive beta chains. All rows with the same CDR3 protein become a single entry with the most common DNA and genes. This sample gives around 250,000 distinct CDR3 sequences in total; less than 45% of them show up just once. In total, the top ten clones hold 3.6% of the sample. The lymph node samples were taken from the axillary draining lymph nodes of breast cancer patients. Material: axillary lymph node tissue. Receptor source: a female donor with breast cancer. Some clones in this sample may be carry-over from other donors' samples.

The chain has TRBV27 and TRBJ1-5; 9 nucleotides line up with TRBD1. Germline values: CDR1 MNHEY, CDR2 SMNVEV (reference sequence). The V gene end was trimmed by 0 bases and the J gene end by 6 bases; junction bases not matched to a gene: 12. The CDR3 is made up of 18 amino acids. This CDR3 reads CASSLSNRGRGKAQPQHF. In nucleotides, the CDR3 is TGTGCCAGCAGTTTATCTAACAGGGGGCGCGGGAAGGCTCAGCCCCAGCATTTT.

The count of this clonotype is one. It may be a read error: a sequence one base away is much more abundant. The chain has TRBV6-1 and TRBJ1-5, with D possibly being TRBD1 (6 bases). V was shortened by 6 bases and J by 3 bases, with 15 bases between the two germline ends. Germline CDR1 reads MNHNS; CDR2 reads SASEGT. CDR3 length equals 15 residues. This CDR3 reads CASRTTGGDNQPQHF. CDR3 nucleotide sequence: TGTGCCAGCAGGACGACAGGCGGAGACAATCAGCCCCAGCATTTT.